The TCR beta chain under discussion was sequenced for a study of cytomegalovirus exposure and HLA in healthy donors. Study-level points and caveats: Among CMV-associated TCR beta chains, most appeared HLA-restricted in a later analysis.

Remarks on this clone: Its cognate antigen is unknown.

This CDR3 is built from 19 residues. The V and J ends lost 4 bases and 1 base, in that order; junction bases with no gene match: 12. Germline assignment: CDR1 SGHDT and CDR2 YYEEEE. Vbeta (60) and Jbeta (13) primers were used in the PCR. Using immunoSEQ multiplex PCR, the repertoire was profiled, and TCRdb retains in-frame clones only, with some absent. The data hold fewer than 250,000 clones, with about 70% observed a single time. This chain joins TRBV5-6 and TRBJ2-3, with 13 bases matching TRBD2. The source material was PBMCs. This clonotype was obtained from a woman aged 25 to 39 in good health and CMV-seronegative. DNA for the CDR3: TGTGCCAGCAGCCCGGGACTAGCGGGGTTGCGACGTCGCACAGATACGCAGTATTTT. This gives the protein CASSPGLAGLRRRTDTQYF. The full variable domain, in which reference TRBV5-6 and TRBJ2-3 provide the parts outside the CDR3, is DAGVTQSPTHLIKTRGQQVTLRCSPKSGHDTVSWYQQALGQGPQFIFQYYEEEERQRGNFPDRFSGHQFPNYSSELNVNALLLGDSALYLCASSPGLAGLRRRTDTQYFGPGTRLTVL.